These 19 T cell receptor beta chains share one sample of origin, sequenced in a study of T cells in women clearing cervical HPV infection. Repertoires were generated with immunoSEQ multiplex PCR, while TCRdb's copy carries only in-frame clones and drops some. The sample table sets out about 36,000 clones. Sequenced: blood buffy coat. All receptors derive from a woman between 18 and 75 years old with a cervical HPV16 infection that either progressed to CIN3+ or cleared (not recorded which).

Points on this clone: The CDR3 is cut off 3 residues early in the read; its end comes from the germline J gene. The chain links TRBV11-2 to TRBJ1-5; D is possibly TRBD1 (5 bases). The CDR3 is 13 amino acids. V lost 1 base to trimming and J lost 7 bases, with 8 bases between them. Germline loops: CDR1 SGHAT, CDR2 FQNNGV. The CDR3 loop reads CASSLVRGQPQHF. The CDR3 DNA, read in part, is TGTGCCAGCAGCTTAGTCCGGGGGCAGCCC.

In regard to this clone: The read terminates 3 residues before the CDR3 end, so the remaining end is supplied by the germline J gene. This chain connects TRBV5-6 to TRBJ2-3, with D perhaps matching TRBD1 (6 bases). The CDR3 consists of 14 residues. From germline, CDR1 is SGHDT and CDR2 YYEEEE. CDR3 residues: CASSLARGSQPQYF. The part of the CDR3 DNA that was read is TGTGCCAGCAGCTTGGCCAGGGGAAGTCAGCCG.

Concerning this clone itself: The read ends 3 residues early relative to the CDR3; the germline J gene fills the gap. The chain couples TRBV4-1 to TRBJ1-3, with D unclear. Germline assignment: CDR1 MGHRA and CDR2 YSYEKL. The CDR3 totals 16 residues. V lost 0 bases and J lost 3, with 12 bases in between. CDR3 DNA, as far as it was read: TGCGCCAGCAGCCAAGATCAGCCAGGTGGTGGAAACACC. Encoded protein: CASSQDQPGGGNT. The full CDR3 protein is CASSQDQPGGGNTIYF.

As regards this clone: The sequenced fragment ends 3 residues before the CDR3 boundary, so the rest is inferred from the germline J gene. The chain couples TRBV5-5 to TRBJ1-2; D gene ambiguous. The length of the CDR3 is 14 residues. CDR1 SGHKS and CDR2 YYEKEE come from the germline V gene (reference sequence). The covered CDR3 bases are TGTGCCAGCAGCTTCTCGCCGGGGAACGGGGGC. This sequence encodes CASSFSPGNGG. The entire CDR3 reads CASSFSPGNGGYTF.

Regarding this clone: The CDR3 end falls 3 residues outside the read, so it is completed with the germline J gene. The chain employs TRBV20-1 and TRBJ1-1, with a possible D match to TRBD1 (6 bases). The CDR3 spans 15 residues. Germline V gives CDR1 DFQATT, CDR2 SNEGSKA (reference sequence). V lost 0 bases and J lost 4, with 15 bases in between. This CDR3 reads CSARDLAGEITEAFF. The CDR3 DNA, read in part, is TGCAGTGCTAGAGATCTGGCAGGGGAAATCACTGAA.

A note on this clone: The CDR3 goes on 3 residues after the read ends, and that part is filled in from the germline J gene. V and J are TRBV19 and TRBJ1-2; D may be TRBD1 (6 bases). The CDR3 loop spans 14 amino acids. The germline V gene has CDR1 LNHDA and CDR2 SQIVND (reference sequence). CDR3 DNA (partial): TGTGCCAGTAGTCTGGGGGCCTTGGGGAATGAC. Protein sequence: CASSLGALGND. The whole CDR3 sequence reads CASSLGALGNDYTF.

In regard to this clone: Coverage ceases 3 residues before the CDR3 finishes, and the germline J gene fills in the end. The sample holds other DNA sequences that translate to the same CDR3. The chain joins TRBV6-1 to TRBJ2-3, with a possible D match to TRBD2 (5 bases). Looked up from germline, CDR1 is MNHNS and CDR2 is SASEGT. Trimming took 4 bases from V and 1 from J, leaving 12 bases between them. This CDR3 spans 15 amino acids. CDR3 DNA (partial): TGTGCCAGCAGTGCCCTAGCCTTGGGCACAGATACG. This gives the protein CASSALALGTDT. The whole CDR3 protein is CASSALALGTDTQYF.

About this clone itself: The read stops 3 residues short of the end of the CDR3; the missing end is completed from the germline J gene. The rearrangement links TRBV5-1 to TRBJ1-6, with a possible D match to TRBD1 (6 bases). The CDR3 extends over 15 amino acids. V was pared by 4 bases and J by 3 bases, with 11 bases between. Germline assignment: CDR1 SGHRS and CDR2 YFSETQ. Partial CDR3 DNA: TGCGCCAGCAGCAACGGACAGAACTATAATTCACCC. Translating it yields CASSNGQNYNSP. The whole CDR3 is CASSNGQNYNSPLHF.

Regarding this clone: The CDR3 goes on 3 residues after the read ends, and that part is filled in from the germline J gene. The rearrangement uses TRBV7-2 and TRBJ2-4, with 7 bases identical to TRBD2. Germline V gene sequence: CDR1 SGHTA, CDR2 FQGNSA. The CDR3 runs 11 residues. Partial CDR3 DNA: TGTGCCAGCAGCCAAGCGGGATTT. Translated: CASSQAGF. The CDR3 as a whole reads CASSQAGFQYF. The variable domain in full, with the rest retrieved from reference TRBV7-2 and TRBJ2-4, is GAGVSQSPSNKVTEKGKDVELRCDPISGHTALYWYRQSLGQGLEFLIYFQGNSAPDKSGLPSDRFSAERTGGSVSTLTIQRTQQEDSAVYLCASSQAGFQYFGAGTRLSVL.

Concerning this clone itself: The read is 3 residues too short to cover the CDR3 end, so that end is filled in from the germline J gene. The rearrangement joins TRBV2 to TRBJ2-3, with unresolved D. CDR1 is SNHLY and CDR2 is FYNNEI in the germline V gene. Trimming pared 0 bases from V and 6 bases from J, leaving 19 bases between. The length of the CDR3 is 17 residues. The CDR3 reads CASSEAGLTAPRDTQYF. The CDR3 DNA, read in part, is TGTGCCAGCAGTGAAGCTGGCCTCACAGCTCCCCGCGATACG.

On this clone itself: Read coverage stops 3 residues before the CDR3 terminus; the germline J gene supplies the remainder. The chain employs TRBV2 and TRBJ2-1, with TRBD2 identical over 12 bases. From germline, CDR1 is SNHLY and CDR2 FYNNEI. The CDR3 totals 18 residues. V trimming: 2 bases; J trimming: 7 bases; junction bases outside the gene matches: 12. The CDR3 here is CASSELWRTSGGRNEQFF. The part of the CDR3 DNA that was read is TGTGCCAGCAGTGAACTCTGGCGAACTAGCGGGGGGAGGAATGAG.

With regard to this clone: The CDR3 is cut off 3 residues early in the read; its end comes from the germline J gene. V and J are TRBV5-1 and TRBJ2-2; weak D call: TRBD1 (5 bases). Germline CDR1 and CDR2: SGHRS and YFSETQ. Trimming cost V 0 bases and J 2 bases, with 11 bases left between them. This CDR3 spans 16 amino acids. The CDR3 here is CASSLVWGTNTGELFF. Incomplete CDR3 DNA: TGCGCCAGCAGCTTGGTTTGGGGCACTAACACCGGGGAG.

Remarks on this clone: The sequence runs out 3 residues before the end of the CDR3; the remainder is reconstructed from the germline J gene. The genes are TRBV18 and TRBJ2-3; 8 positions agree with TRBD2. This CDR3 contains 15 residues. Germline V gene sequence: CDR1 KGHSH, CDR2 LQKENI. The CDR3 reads CASSPLAGSQETQYF. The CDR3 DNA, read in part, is TGTGCCAGCTCACCACTAGCGGGGAGCCAAGAGACG.

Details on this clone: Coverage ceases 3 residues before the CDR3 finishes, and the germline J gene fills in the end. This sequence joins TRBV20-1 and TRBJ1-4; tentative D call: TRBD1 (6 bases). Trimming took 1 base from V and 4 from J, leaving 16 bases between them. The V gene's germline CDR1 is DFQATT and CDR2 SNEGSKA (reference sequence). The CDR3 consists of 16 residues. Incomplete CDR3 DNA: TGCAGTGCTAGAGCTGTATCCGGGGACAATAATGAAAAA. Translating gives CSARAVSGDNNEK. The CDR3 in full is CSARAVSGDNNEKLFF.

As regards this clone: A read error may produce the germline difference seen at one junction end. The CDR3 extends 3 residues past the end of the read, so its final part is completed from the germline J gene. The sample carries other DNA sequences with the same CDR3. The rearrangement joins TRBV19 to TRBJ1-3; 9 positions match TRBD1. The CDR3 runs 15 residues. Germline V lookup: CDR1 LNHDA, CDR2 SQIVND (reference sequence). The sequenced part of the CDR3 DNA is TGTGCCAGTAGCCGCACAGGGGGCTCGGGAAACACA. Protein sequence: CASSRTGGSGNT. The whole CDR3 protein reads CASSRTGGSGNTIYF.

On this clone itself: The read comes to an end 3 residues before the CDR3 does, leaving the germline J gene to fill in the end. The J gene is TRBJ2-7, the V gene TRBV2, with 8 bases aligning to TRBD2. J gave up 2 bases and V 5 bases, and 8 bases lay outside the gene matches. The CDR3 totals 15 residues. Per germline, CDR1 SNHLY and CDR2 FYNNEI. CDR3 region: CASSLTSGATYEQYF. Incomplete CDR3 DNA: TGTGCCAGCAGTCTCACTAGCGGCGCGACCTACGAG.

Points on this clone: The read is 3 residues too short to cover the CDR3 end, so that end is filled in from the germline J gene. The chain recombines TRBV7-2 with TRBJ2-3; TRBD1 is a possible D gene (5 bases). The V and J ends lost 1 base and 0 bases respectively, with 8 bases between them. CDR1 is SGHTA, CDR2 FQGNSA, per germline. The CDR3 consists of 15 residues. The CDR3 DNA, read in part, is TGTGCCAGCAGCTTAGTTAGGGGCAGCACAGATACG. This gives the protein CASSLVRGSTDT. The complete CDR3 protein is CASSLVRGSTDTQYF. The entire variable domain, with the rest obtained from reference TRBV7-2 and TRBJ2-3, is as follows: GAGVSQSPSNKVTEKGKDVELRCDPISGHTALYWYRQSLGQGLEFLIYFQGNSAPDKSGLPSDRFSAERTGGSVSTLTIQRTQQEDSAVYLCASSLVRGSTDTQYFGPGTRLTVL.

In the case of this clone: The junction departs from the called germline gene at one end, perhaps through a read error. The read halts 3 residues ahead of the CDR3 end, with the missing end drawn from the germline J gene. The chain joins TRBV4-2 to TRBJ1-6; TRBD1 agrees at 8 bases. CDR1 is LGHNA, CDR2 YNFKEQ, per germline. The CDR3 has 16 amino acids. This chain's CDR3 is CASSQDPTGAGSPLHF. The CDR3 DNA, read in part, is TGCGCCAGCAGCCAAGATCCGACAGGGGCGGGTTCACCC.

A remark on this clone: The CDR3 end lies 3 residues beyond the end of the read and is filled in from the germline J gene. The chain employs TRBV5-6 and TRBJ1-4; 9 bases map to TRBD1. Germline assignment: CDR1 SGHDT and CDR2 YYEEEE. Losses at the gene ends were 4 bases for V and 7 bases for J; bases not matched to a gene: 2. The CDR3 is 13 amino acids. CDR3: CASSGTGPEKLFF. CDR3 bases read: TGTGCCAGCAGCGGGACAGGGCCTGAAAAA.